Listed here is a single T cell receptor (beta chain). The data were produced by immunoSEQ multiplex PCR, yet TCRdb's version contains in-frame clones alone and is incomplete. The sample holds fewer than 150,000 clones, about 70% seen once. The record originates from a study of shared clonotypes between healthy human individuals. V lost 2 bases and J lost 9, with 21 bases in between. The germline V gene has CDR1 SSHAT and CDR2 FNYEAQ (reference sequence). The CDR3 extends over 16 amino acids. This clonotype was obtained from a woman in her twenties or thirties in good health. Sequencing used memory CD8+ T cells sorted from blood. Subset given: CD45RO+ cells pooled with CCR7-negative TemRA cells. The genes are TRBV7-7 and TRBJ2-3; D possibly uses TRBD1 or TRBD2 (6 bases each). The CDR3 DNA reads as TGTGCCAGCAGCTTAAAAGTTGGCGGGCACGGGGGCACGCAGTATTTT. Translated, it gives CASSLKVGGHGGTQYF.